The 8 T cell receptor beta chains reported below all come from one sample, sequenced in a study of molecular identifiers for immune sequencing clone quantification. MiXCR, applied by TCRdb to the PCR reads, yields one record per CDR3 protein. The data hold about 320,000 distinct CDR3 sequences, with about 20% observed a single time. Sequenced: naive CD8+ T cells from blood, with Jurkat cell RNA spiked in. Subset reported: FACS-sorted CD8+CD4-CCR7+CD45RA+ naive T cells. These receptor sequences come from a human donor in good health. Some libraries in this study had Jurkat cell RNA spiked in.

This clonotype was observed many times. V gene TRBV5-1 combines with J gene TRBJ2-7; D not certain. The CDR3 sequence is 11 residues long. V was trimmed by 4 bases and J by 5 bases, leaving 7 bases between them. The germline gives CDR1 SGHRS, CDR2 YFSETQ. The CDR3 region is CASSGPNEQYF. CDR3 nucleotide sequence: TGCGCCAGCAGCGGCCCCAACGAGCAGTACTTC.

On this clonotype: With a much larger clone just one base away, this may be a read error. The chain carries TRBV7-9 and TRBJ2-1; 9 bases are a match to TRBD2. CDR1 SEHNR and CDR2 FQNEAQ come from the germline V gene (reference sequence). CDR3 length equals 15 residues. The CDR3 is CAGSSSSGNYNEQFF. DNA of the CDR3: TGTGCCGGCAGCTCCTCTAGCGGGAATTACAATGAGCAGTTCTTC.

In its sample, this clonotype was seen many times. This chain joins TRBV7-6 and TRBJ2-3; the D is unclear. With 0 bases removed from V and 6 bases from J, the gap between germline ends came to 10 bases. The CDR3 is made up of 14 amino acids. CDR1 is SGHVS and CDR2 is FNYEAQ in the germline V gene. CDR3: CASSLAGYRDTQYF. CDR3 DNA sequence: TGTGCCAGCAGCTTAGCAGGGTATCGGGATACGCAGTATTTT. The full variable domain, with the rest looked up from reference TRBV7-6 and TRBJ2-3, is GAGVSQSPRYKVTKRGQDVALRCDPISGHVSLYWYRQALGQGPEFLTYFNYEAQQDKSGLPNDRFSAERPEGSISTLTIQRTEQRDSAMYRCASSLAGYRDTQYFGPGTRLTVL.

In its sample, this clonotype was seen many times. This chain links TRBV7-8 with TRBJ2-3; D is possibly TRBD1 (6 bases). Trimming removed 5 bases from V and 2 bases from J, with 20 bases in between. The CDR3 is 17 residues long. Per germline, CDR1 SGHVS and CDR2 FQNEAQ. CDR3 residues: CASSLGAGVGVTDTQYF. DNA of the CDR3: TGTGCCAGCAGCCTTGGTGCAGGGGTTGGAGTCACAGATACGCAGTATTTT.

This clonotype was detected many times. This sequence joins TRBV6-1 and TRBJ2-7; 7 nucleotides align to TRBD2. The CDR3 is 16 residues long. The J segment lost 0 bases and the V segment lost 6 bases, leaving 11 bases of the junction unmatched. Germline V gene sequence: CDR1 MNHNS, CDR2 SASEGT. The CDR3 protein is CASRPGSGVSSYEQYF. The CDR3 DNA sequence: TGTGCCAGCAGGCCCGGCAGCGGGGTAAGCTCCTACGAGCAGTACTTC.

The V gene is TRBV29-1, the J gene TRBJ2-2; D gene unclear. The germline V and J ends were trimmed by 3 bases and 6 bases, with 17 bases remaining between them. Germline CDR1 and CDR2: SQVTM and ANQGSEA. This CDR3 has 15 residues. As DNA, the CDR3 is TGCAGCGTTGAGCTCGATTATGGGTACTCCGGGGAGCTGTTTTTT. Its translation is CSVELDYGYSGELFF.

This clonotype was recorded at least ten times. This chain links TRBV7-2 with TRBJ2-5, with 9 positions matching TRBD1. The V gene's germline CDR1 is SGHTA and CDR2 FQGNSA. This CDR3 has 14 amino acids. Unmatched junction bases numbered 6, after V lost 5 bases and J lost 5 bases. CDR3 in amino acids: CASSGWTGVETQYF. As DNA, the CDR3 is TGTGCCAGCAGCGGATGGACAGGGGTGGAGACCCAGTACTTC.

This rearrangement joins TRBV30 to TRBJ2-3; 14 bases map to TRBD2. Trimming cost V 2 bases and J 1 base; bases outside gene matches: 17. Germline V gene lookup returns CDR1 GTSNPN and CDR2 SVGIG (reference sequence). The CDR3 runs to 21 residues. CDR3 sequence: CAWSLGTSGGRAFYGTDTQYF. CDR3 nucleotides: TGTGCCTGGAGTCTCGGGACTAGCGGGGGTCGTGCGTTTTATGGCACAGATACGCAGTATTTT.